The 25 T cell receptor beta chains given below trace back to one sample, sequenced in a study of cytomegalovirus exposure and HLA in healthy donors. Libraries were prepared by immunoSEQ multiplex PCR; TCRdb keeps only in-frame clonotypes and omits some of them. Here the sample spans about 250,000 clones, roughly nine tenths being singletons. The source material was PBMCs. The source is a man aged 18 to 30 in good health and CMV-seropositive.

V is TRBV6-6 and J is TRBJ2-7; D unresolved. The CDR3 is 13 amino acids. Germline V CDR1 and CDR2: MNHNY, SVGAGI (reference sequence). The V gene lost 0 bases and the J gene lost 6 bases, with 9 bases spanning the gap. CDR3 nucleotides: TGTGCCAGCAGTTACTCGAGTGGGGTCGAGCAGTACTTC. Its protein is CASSYSSGVEQYF.

This chain connects TRBV29-1 to TRBJ2-3; TRBD2 matches at 7 bases. CDR1 is SQVTM, CDR2 ANQGSEA, per germline. The V and J ends lost 5 bases and 6 bases, in that order; junction bases with no gene match: 8. The CDR3 length is 13 residues. CDR3 protein: CSVKGLQGDTQYF. CDR3 bases: TGCAGCGTTAAGGGACTACAAGGTGATACGCAGTATTTT.

The chain recombines TRBV5-4 with TRBJ1-4, with D unclear. Germline CDR1 reads SGHNT; CDR2 reads YYREEE (reference sequence). The CDR3 totals 12 residues. The germline V and J ends were trimmed by 4 bases and 9 bases, with 10 bases remaining between them. The CDR3 sequence: CASSDQRQKLFF. The CDR3 region has the DNA TGTGCCAGCAGCGACCAACGACAAAAACTGTTTTTT.

This chain links TRBV10-3 with TRBJ2-1; maybe TRBD2 (5 bases). Germline V gives CDR1 ENHRY, CDR2 SYGVKD. The CDR3 consists of 16 residues. Trimming left V 0 bases short and J 8 bases short, with 17 bases between. CDR3 nucleotides: TGTGCCATCAGTGAGTCGATGGGAGCGATTTACGATGAGCAGTTCTTC. Amino acids: CAISESMGAIYDEQFF.

The rearrangement uses TRBV5-1 and TRBJ2-1; D uncertain. CDR3 length: 16 amino acids. The germline V and J ends were trimmed by 0 bases and 0 bases, with 10 bases remaining between them. The germline V gene encodes CDR1 SGHRS and CDR2 YFSETQ. The CDR3 spells CASSLVPSASYNEQFF. CDR3 bases: TGCGCCAGCAGCTTGGTCCCAAGTGCCTCCTACAATGAGCAGTTCTTC.

This chain connects TRBV4-2 to TRBJ1-4, with a possible D match to TRBD1 (6 bases). CDR1 LGHNA and CDR2 YNFKEQ come from the germline V gene. The CDR3 is 14 amino acids. Trimming took off 4 bases at V and 5 bases at J, with 11 bases between the two ends. For the CDR3, the DNA is TGTGCCAGCAGCCCCGCAGGGGTGAATGAAAAACTGTTTTTT. Amino acid sequence: CASSPAGVNEKLFF.

J is TRBJ1-1 and V is TRBV2; 7 bases are shared with TRBD1. V gave up 5 bases and J gave up 0 bases; unmatched junction bases: 3. CDR1 is SNHLY and CDR2 is FYNNEI in the germline V gene. The CDR3 is made up of 14 amino acids. CDR3 sequence: CASSLGQMNTEAFF. DNA for the CDR3: TGTGCCAGCAGTCTGGGACAGATGAACACTGAAGCTTTCTTT.

V gene TRBV2 combines with J gene TRBJ1-1; 9 nucleotides align to TRBD1. With 6 bases clipped from V and 1 base from J, the junction kept 3 bases outside the gene matches. The CDR3 runs 14 residues. Germline values: CDR1 SNHLY, CDR2 FYNNEI. The CDR3 is CASRGQGPNTEAFF. The CDR3 DNA is TGTGCCAGCAGGGGACAGGGACCGAACACTGAAGCTTTCTTT.

The V call is TRBV27, the J call TRBJ1-2, with D unresolved. The V gene's germline CDR1 is MNHEY and CDR2 SMNVEV (reference sequence). Deletions cut 5 bases from V and 8 bases from J, with 15 bases between. The CDR3 spans 13 residues. The CDR3 loop is CASSAAGTWGYTF. CDR3 DNA: TGTGCCAGCAGTGCAGCGGGAACGTGGGGCTACACCTTC.

The V call is TRBV29-1, the J call TRBJ2-1; D perhaps matches TRBD1 (6 bases). The V and J ends lost 6 bases and 1 base respectively, with 13 bases between them. The CDR3 is 14 amino acids. Germline CDR1 and CDR2: SQVTM and ANQGSEA. The CDR3 loop is CSVLQGKSYNEQFF. DNA of the CDR3: TGCAGCGTCCTACAGGGTAAGTCCTACAATGAGCAGTTCTTC.

The chain couples TRBV15 to TRBJ1-1; D gene uncertain. V was cut by 1 base and J by 6 bases, with 9 bases left in between. CDR1 is LNHNV and CDR2 is YYDKDF in the germline V gene (reference sequence). The CDR3 totals 13 residues. The CDR3 nucleotides read TGTGCCACCAGCAGAGCTAGGGTTTCTGAAGCTTTCTTT. It yields the protein CATSRARVSEAFF.

The chain couples TRBV28 to TRBJ1-1, with D tentatively TRBD1 (6 bases). CDR3 length equals 12 residues. The germline gives CDR1 MDHEN, CDR2 SYDVKM. V gave up 8 bases and J gave up 5 bases, with 12 bases separating them. The CDR3, as DNA: TGTGCCAGCGCGGACAGTAAGACTGAAGCTTTCTTT. It codes for CASADSKTEAFF.

The chain is built from TRBV7-9 and TRBJ1-2; TRBD1 is a possible D gene (6 bases). The CDR3 loop spans 16 amino acids. Germline-derived CDR1 and CDR2 are SEHNR and FQNEAQ (reference sequence). With 0 bases removed from V and 6 bases from J, the gap between germline ends came to 17 bases. The CDR3 reads CASSLASGAVVDGYTF. The CDR3 DNA sequence: TGTGCCAGCAGCTTAGCTTCAGGGGCGGTTGTAGATGGCTACACCTTC.

Written as DNA, the CDR3 is TGTGCCAGCAGTGAGAGACAGGGGAACACCGGGGAGCTGTTTTTT. Its protein is CASSERQGNTGELFF. This chain links TRBV25-1 with TRBJ2-2; TRBD1 matches 7 bases. V lost 3 bases to trimming and J lost 1 base; unmatched junction nucleotides: 2. The germline gives CDR1 MGHDK, CDR2 SYGVNS. This CDR3 has 15 amino acids. The whole variable domain, filled in from reference TRBV25-1 and TRBJ2-2, reads EADIYQTPRYLVIGTGKKITLECSQTMGHDKMYWYQQDPGMELHLIHYSYGVNSTEKGDLSSESTVSRIRTEHFPLTLESARPSHTSQYLCASSERQGNTGELFFGEGSRLTVL.

The chain carries TRBV6-1 and TRBJ2-7; TRBD2 matches 8 bases. CDR1 and CDR2 (germline): MNHNS, SASEGT. The length of the CDR3 is 14 residues. J gave up 3 bases and V 6 bases, and 7 bases lay outside the gene matches. CDR3 nucleotide sequence: TGTGCCAGCAGCCCCTCAGCGGGAGTCTACGAGCAGTACTTC. This encodes CASSPSAGVYEQYF.

V is TRBV10-1 and J is TRBJ2-3; 8 nucleotides match TRBD2. Germline CDR1 and CDR2: WNHNN and SYGVQD (reference sequence). The V gene end was trimmed by 5 bases and the J gene end by 6 bases; junction bases not matched to a gene: 13. The length of the CDR3 is 16 residues. CDR3 sequence: CASSLGLDGYRDTQYF. CDR3 DNA: TGCGCCAGCAGTTTGGGACTAGACGGTTATCGCGATACGCAGTATTTT.

V is TRBV9 and J is TRBJ2-7, with 8 bases matching TRBD1. Germline V gene sequence: CDR1 SGDLS, CDR2 YYNGEE. V trimming: 3 bases; J trimming: 7 bases; junction bases outside the gene matches: 6. This CDR3 region has 13 residues. The CDR3 reads CASSGRTGQEQYF. The DNA of the CDR3 is TGTGCCAGCAGCGGAAGGACAGGGCAAGAGCAGTACTTC.

V gene TRBV7-2 combines with J gene TRBJ1-1; the D gene is possibly TRBD1 (5 bases). CDR3 length: 15 amino acids. The germline gives CDR1 SGHTA, CDR2 FQGNSA. The germline V and J ends were trimmed by 1 base and 1 base, with 10 bases remaining between them. This CDR3 reads CASSLGGITNTEAFF. The CDR3, as DNA: TGTGCCAGCAGCTTAGGGGGGATCACGAACACTGAAGCTTTCTTT.

The chain recombines TRBV30 with TRBJ2-5; D perhaps matches TRBD1 (6 bases). V was cut by 0 bases and J by 0 bases, with 14 bases left in between. CDR1 and CDR2 from the germline V gene are GTSNPN and SVGIG (reference sequence). The CDR3 spans 16 residues. The CDR3 DNA follows: TGTGCCTGGAGTGTTGGGAACAGGGCGAACCAAGAGACCCAGTACTTC. Translated, it gives CAWSVGNRANQETQYF. Drawing the rest from reference TRBV30 and TRBJ2-5, the complete variable domain is SQTIHQWPATLVQPVGSPLSLECTVEGTSNPNLYWYRQAAGRGLQLLFYSVGIGQISSEVPQNLSASRPQDRQFILSSKKLLLSDSGFYLCAWSVGNRANQETQYFGPGTRLLVL.

This chain uses TRBV27 with TRBJ2-7; 9 bases line up with TRBD2. CDR3 length: 15 residues. V lost 5 bases and J lost 4; bases outside the gene matches: 9. Germline CDR1 is MNHEY and CDR2 is SMNVEV (reference sequence). For the CDR3, the DNA is TGTGCCAGCAGTACCGGTAGTAGCGGGAGTTACGAGCAGTACTTC. It encodes CASSTGSSGSYEQYF.

This clone was seen just once. The chain links TRBV9 to TRBJ2-3; D is unresolved. The CDR3 spans 12 residues. The V gene's germline CDR1 is SGDLS and CDR2 YYNGEE. The germline V and J ends were trimmed by 4 bases and 5 bases, with 8 bases remaining between them. In DNA form, the CDR3 reads TGTGCCAGCAGCCCTCGTTTAGATACGCAGTATTTT. As protein: CASSPRLDTQYF.

The chain employs TRBV5-1 and TRBJ2-7; D is possibly TRBD1 or TRBD2 (5 bases each). The CDR3 has 13 residues. Trimming left V 3 bases short and J 4 bases short, with 11 bases between. CDR1 and CDR2 (germline): SGHRS, YFSETQ. The CDR3 DNA reads as TGCGCCAGCAGCTCGGGGCATCCATACGAGCAGTACTTC. Its protein product is CASSSGHPYEQYF.

The rearrangement joins TRBV27 to TRBJ1-5; tentative D call: TRBD1 (6 bases). Trimming took 3 bases from V and 6 from J, leaving 15 bases between them. This CDR3 contains 15 residues. Germline CDR1 reads MNHEY; CDR2 reads SMNVEV (reference sequence). CDR3 sequence: CASSLQGMAVQPQHF. CDR3 bases: TGTGCCAGCAGTTTGCAGGGGATGGCTGTTCAGCCCCAGCATTTT.

The rearrangement links TRBV29-1 to TRBJ1-1, with 8 bases identical to TRBD1. Trimming cost V 7 bases and J 0 bases; bases outside gene matches: 4. The CDR3 has 13 residues. The germline V gene encodes CDR1 SQVTM and CDR2 ANQGSEA. DNA of the CDR3: TGCAGCGGGAGGACAGGGCTGAACACTGAAGCTTTCTTT. Amino acid sequence: CSGRTGLNTEAFF. The complete variable domain, with remaining parts taken from reference TRBV29-1 and TRBJ1-1, reads SAVISQKPSRDICQRGTSLTIQCQVDSQVTMMFWYRQQPGQSLTLIATANQGSEATYESGFVIDKFPISRPNLTFSTLTVSNMSPEDSSIYLCSGRTGLNTEAFFGQGTRLTVV.

This clone showed up just a few times. CDR3 coding DNA: TGTGCCAGCAGTGCGGGACTTTCAACGAATCAGCCCCAGCATTTT. It codes for CASSAGLSTNQPQHF. The V gene is TRBV2, the J gene TRBJ1-5, with D possibly matching TRBD1 (5 bases). Germline assignment: CDR1 SNHLY and CDR2 FYNNEI. The V end was cut by 4 bases, the J end by 4 bases, with 14 bases between. The CDR3 extends over 15 amino acids.